These T cell receptor beta chains were read from a single sample in a study of patients and donors after allogeneic stem cell transplantation. In TCRdb, the RT-PCR reads were re-called with MiXCR into one record per CDR3 protein. This table has 410,000 or so distinct CDR3 sequences, 16% appearing once. Sequencing was carried out using blood, either unsorted or a sorted T cell fraction (not recorded which). These receptors originate from a human donor who was either an allogeneic HSCT recipient or a stem cell or donor lymphocyte infusion donor (not recorded which). It is not recorded whose cells these are; they may come from a transplant donor. Both conserved end residues are part of each CDR3. Fields, in order: D gene, J gene, V gene, clone size, CDR3 DNA, CDR3 protein. D genes are given only for firm matches. Clone sizes are given selectively: once, few, many, or a class where the clone is expanded.

- TRBJ1-1 TRBV6-2/TRBV6-3 once TGTGCCAGCAGTTACTCGAACGGACTAGCGTCTGAAGCTTTCTTT CASSYSNGLASEAFF
- TRBJ1-2 TRBV5-6 - TGTGCCAGCAGCTTCCCCCCGGCAACTAACTATGGCTACACCTTC CASSFPPATNYGYTF
- TRBJ1-5 TRBV28 few TGTGCCAGCAGTTTAAGGGCTCAAAGCAATCAGCCCCAGCATTTT CASSLRAQSNQPQHF
- TRBJ2-7 TRBV12-3/TRBV12-4 - TGTGCCAGCAGCCGGACTTGCGGCTCCTACGAGCAGTACTTC CASSRTCGSYEQYF
- TRBJ1-2 TRBV20-1 - TGCAGTGCTAGACAGGTTACCACCCGAGATGGCTACACCTTC CSARQVTTRDGYTF
- TRBJ1-5 TRBV6-1 few TGTGCCAGCAGCCAGCCTTGGAATCAGCCCCAGCATTTT CASSQPWNQPQHF
- TRBJ2-1 TRBV5-1 - TGCGCCAGCCGTGCAGGGTACTCCTACAATGAGCAGTTCTTC CASRAGYSYNEQFF
TRBD1 TRBJ1-4 TRBV6-5 few TGTGCCAGCAGTTACGGGACAGGGGGTGAAAAACTGTTTTTT CASSYGTGGEKLFF
- TRBJ1-2 TRBV6-1 - TGTGCCAGCACCCCGCACCGGGGTTCGGGGTCGGGGCTTGGCTACACCTTC CASTPHRGSGSGLGYTF
- TRBJ2-7 TRBV29-1 few TGCAGCGCCGCAAGTGGGTCCTACGAGCAGTACTTC CSAASGSYEQYF
- TRBJ2-3 TRBV6-6 - TGTGCCAGCCGCCACAGGGAAACAGATACGCAGTATTTT CASRHRETDTQYF
- TRBJ1-3 TRBV12-3/TRBV12-4 many TGTGCCAGCAGTGGGATTCAGGGTCGGATCGGAAACACCATATATTTT CASSGIQGRIGNTIYF
TRBD2 TRBJ2-1 TRBV28 - TGTGCCAGCAGTCCTCCCTTAGGGTTGGCTAGCGGGAGGGTGTACAATGAGCAGTTCTTC CASSPPLGLASGRVYNEQFF
- TRBJ1-1 TRBV2 - TGTGCCAGCACCCCCGCCCTTGAAGCTTTCTTT CASTPALEAFF
TRBD1 TRBJ1-1 TRBV6-5 few TGTGCCAGCAGGCAACGCAGGGGGAAAGCTTTCTTT CASRQRRGKAFF
- TRBJ2-7 TRBV28 few TGTGCCACCCGGACCGCAACTTTCTCCTACGAGCAGTACTTC CATRTATFSYEQYF
- TRBJ2-5 TRBV18 few TGTGCCAGCCAGGACGGACCTCAAGAGACCCAGTACTTC CASQDGPQETQYF
- TRBJ2-1 TRBV24-1 - TGTGCCACCAGTGATGGGGGTGAGCAGTTCTTC CATSDGGEQFF
TRBD2 TRBJ2-1 TRBV5-1 few TGCGCCAGCAGCCCCCGACTAGCGGATAGGGATGAGCAGTTCTTC CASSPRLADRDEQFF
- TRBJ2-5 TRBV20-1 - TGCAGGTCCCGGGACTTCCAAGAGACCCAGTACTTC CRSRDFQETQYF
TRBD2 TRBJ2-3 TRBV24-1 few TGTGCCACCAGTGAGAGGGGACCGACTAGCGTACACTTCATTGATACGCAGTATTTT CATSERGPTSVHFIDTQYF
TRBD2 TRBJ2-3 TRBV12-3/TRBV12-4 - TGTGCCAGCAGTATAGCGGGAGTCCCCACAGATACGCAGTATTTT CASSIAGVPTDTQYF
TRBD2 TRBJ2-5 TRBV7-8 - TGTGCCAGCAGCCCTGGCCGGCTGCCGACTAGCGGGGGGATGACCCAGTACTTC CASSPGRLPTSGGMTQYF
- TRBJ1-2 TRBV9 few TGTGCCAGCGCCCCCGCGGGGGGCGGTGGGAGCTATGGCTACACCTTC CASAPAGGGGSYGYTF
- TRBJ2-2 TRBV2 - TGTGCCAGCAGTGTATCGACAGGGAACACCGGGGAGCTGTTTTTT CASSVSTGNTGELFF
TRBD1 TRBJ1-1 TRBV6-5 few TGTGCCAGCAGTTACAGACAGGGAACGAGTAAGTTTGAAGCTTTCTTT CASSYRQGTSKFEAFF
TRBD2 TRBJ2-5 TRBV20-1 - TGCAGTGCTTTACTAGCGGGATCAGAGACCCAGTACTTC CSALLAGSETQYF
- TRBJ1-1 TRBV7-8 few TGTGCCAGCAGCCTACAACCTGCGTTTCTCCCGAGGGCTGAAGCTTTCTTT CASSLQPAFLPRAEAFF
- TRBJ2-7 TRBV6-1 few TGTGCCAGCAGTGTACGACCCCCCACAGGAATAGGATATGAGCAGTACTTC CASSVRPPTGIGYEQYF
TRBD1 TRBJ2-7 TRBV11-3 - TGTGCCAGCAGCCGAACAGGGGGCGACCCCAACTACGAGCAGTACTTC CASSRTGGDPNYEQYF
TRBD1 TRBJ1-4 TRBV2 many TGTGCCAGCAGCCAGGGGGCGAATGAAAAACTGTTTTTT CASSQGANEKLFF
- TRBJ2-2 TRBV7-9 - TGTGCCAGCAGCTCGTACGAAGCGGGTAACACCGGGGAGCTGTTTTTT CASSSYEAGNTGELFF
- TRBJ1-5 TRBV2 - TGTGCCAGCAGTGAAGCGGTCGGGACCCAGCATTTT CASSEAVGTQHF
- TRBJ2-3 TRBV20-1 many TGCAGTGCTAGAGGGTCTAGGGGGAGCACAGATACGCAGTATTTT CSARGSRGSTDTQYF
- TRBJ2-7 TRBV29-1 many TGCAGCGTTGCCCAGGGGAGCTACTACGAGCAGTACTTC CSVAQGSYYEQYF
- TRBJ2-1 TRBV12-3/TRBV12-4 many TGTGCCAGCAGTTTAGGGACTGCGGGGCTTGATGAGCAGTTCTTC CASSLGTAGLDEQFF
- TRBJ2-7 TRBV20-1 - TGCAGTGCTCGCGGGGACAGTTCCTACGAGCAGTACTTC CSARGDSSYEQYF
- TRBJ2-7 TRBV7-9 - TGTGCCAGCAGAATCGGGACGTCATGGGTGTACGAGCAGTACTTC CASRIGTSWVYEQYF
- TRBJ2-3 TRBV29-1 - TGCAGCTCCCGGGGGCTAGCGACAGATACGCAGTATTTT CSSRGLATDTQYF
- TRBJ2-1 TRBV9 - TGTGCCAGCAGCGCGGACAGCTACAATGAGCAGTTCTTC CASSADSYNEQFF
- TRBJ2-7 TRBV7-9 few TGTGCCAGCAGCGGAACGGAGAATATCTACGAGCAGTACTTC CASSGTENIYEQYF
- TRBJ2-7 TRBV20-1 - TGCAGTGCTAGTAGGTCCTCCGAGCAGTACTTC CSASRSSEQYF
- TRBJ1-1 TRBV9 few TGTGCCAGCAGCGTAGGGGGGATGAACACTGAAGCTTTCTTT CASSVGGMNTEAFF
- TRBJ2-2 TRBV24-1 many TGTGCCACCAGTGATTTCATCACCGGGGAGCTGTTTTTT CATSDFITGELFF
TRBD2 TRBJ2-7 TRBV9 many TGTGCCAGCAGCCCACAAAGACTAGCGGGAGCTTACGAGCAGTACTTC CASSPQRLAGAYEQYF
- TRBJ2-3 TRBV15 many TGTGCCACCAGCAGAGTCTTCTCGATTGGAGATACGCAGTATTTT CATSRVFSIGDTQYF
- TRBJ2-7 TRBV7-8 few TGTGCCAGCAGCTTAGAAGACAGCTCCTACGAGCAGTACTTC CASSLEDSSYEQYF
- TRBJ2-6 TRBV2 once TGTGCCAGCAGCCATACAGGGTCTGGGGCCAACGTCCTGACTTTC CASSHTGSGANVLTF
- TRBJ1-2 TRBV5-1 many TGCGCCAGCAGCCGAACTTGGGACGGATCGGACGGCTACACCTTC CASSRTWDGSDGYTF
- TRBJ2-2 TRBV20-1 - TGCAGTGCTAGAGATCTAACGGGGTCGCTGTTTTTT CSARDLTGSLFF